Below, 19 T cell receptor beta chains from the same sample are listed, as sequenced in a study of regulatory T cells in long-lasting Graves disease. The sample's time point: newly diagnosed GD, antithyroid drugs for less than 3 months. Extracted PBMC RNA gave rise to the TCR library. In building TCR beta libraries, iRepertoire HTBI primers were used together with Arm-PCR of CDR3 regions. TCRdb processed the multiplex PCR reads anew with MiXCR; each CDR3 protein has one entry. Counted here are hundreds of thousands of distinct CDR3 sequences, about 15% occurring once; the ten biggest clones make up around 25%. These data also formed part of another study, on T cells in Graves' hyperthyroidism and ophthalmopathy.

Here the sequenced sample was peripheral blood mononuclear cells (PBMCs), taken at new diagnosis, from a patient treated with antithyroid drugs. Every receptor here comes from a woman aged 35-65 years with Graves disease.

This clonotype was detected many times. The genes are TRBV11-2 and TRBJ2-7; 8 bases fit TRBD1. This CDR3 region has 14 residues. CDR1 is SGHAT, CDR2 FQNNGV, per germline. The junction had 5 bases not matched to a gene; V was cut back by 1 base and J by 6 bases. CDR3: CASSLATGASEQYF. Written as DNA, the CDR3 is TGTGCCAGCAGCTTAGCGACAGGGGCGAGCGAGCAGTACTTC.

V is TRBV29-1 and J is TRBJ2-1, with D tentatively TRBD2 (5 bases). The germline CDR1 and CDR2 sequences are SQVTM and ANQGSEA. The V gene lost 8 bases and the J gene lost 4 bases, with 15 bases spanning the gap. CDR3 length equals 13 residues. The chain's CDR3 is CSLRGFNYNEQFF. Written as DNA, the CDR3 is TGCAGCTTACGGGGATTTAATTACAATGAGCAGTTCTTC.

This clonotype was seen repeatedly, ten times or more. This CDR3 is CSASNGGSGETQYF. As DNA, the CDR3 is TGCAGTGCTAGTAACGGGGGCTCCGGGGAGACCCAGTACTTC. The chain uses TRBV20-1 and TRBJ2-5, with D possibly called TRBD1 or TRBD2 (6 bases each). Germline CDR1 is DFQATT and CDR2 is SNEGSKA (reference sequence). The CDR3 sequence is 14 residues long. The V and J ends lost 3 bases and 5 bases respectively, with 16 bases between them.

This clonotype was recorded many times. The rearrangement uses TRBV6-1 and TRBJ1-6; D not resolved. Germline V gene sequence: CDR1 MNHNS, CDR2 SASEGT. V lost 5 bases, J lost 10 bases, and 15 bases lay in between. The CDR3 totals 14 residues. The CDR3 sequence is CASSREGSGSPLHF. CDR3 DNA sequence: TGTGCCAGCAGTCGGGAGGGTTCGGGATCACCCCTCCACTTT.

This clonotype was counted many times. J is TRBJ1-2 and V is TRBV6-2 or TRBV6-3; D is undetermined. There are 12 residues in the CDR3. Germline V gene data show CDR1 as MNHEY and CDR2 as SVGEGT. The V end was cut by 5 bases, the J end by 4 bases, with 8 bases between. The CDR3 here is CASSAASYGYTF. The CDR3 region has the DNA TGTGCCAGCAGTGCCGCTTCCTATGGCTACACCTTC.

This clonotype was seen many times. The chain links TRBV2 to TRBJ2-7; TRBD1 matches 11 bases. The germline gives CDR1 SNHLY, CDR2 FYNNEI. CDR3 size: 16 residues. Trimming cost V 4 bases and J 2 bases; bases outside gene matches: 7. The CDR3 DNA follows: TGTGCCAGCAGTGGGGGACAGGGGGTCTACACCTACGAGCAGTACTTC. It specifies CASSGGQGVYTYEQYF.

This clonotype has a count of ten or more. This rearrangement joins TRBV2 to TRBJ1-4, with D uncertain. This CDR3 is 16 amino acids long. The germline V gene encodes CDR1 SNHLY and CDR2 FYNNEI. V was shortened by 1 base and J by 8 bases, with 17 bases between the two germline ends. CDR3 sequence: CASSEGMLSDSEKLFF. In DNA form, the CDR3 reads TGTGCCAGCAGTGAAGGGATGTTGTCCGATAGCGAAAAACTGTTTTTT.

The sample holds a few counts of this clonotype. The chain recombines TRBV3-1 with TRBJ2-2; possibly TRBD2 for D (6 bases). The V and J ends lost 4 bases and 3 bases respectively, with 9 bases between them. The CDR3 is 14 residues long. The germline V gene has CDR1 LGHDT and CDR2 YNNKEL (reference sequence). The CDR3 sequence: CASSPLADTGELFF. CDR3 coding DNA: TGTGCCAGCAGCCCATTAGCGGACACCGGGGAGCTGTTTTTT.

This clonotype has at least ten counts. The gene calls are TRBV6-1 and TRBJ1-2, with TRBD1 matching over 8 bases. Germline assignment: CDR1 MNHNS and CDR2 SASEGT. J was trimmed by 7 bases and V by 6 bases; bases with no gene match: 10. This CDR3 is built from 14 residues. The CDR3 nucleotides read TGTGCCAGCAGACCAGCAGGGGGCGGTGGTGGCTACACCTTC. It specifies CASRPAGGGGGYTF.

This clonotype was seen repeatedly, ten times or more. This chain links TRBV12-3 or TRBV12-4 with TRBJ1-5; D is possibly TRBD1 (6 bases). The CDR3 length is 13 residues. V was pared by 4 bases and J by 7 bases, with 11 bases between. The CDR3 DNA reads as TGTGCCAGCAGTTATACAGGGTACCAGCCCCAGCATTTT. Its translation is CASSYTGYQPQHF.

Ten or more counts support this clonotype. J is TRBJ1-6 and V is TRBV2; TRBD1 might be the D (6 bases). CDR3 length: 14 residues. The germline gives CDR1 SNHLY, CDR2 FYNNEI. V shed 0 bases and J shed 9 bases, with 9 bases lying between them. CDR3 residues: CASSEAGGVSPLHF. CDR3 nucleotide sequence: TGTGCCAGCAGTGAAGCGGGGGGCGTTTCACCCCTCCACTTT.

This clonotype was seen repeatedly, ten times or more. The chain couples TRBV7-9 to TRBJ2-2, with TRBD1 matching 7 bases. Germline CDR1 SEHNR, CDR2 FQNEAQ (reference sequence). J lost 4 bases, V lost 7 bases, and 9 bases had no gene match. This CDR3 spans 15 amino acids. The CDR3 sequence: CASTIRDSGTGELFF. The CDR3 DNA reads TGTGCCAGCACCATCCGGGACAGCGGCACCGGGGAGCTGTTTTTT. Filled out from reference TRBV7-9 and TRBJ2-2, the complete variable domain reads DTGVSQNPRHKITKRGQNVTFRCDPISEHNRLYWYRQTLGQGPEFLTYFQNEAQLEKSRLLSDRFSAERPKGSFSTLEIQRTEQGDSAMYLCASTIRDSGTGELFFGEGSRLTVL.

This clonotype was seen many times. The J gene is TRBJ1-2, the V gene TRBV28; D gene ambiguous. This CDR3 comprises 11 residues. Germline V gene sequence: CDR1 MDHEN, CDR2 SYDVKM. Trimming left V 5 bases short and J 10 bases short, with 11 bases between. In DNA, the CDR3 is TGTGCCAGCAGTCTCAAGTTTGACTACACCTTC. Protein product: CASSLKFDYTF.

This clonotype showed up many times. CDR3 residues: CATSRGFGIQFEKLFF. CDR3 nucleotide sequence: TGTGCCACCAGCAGAGGGTTCGGGATCCAGTTCGAAAAACTGTTTTTT. The genes are TRBV15 and TRBJ1-4; D unclear. Per germline, CDR1 LNHNV and CDR2 YYDKDF (reference sequence). This CDR3 spans 16 amino acids. The ends were cut back, 1 base at V and 8 bases at J, with 17 bases in the middle.

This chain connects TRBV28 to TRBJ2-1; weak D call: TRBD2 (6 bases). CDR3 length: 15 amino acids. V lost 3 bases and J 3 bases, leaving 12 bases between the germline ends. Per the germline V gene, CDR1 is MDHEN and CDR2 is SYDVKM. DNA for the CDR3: TGTGCCAGCAGTTTTGCCGGGGGAAACTACAATGAGCAGTTCTTC. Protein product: CASSFAGGNYNEQFF. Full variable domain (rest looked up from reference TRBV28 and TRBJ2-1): DVKVTQSSRYLVKRTGEKVFLECVQDMDHENMFWYRQDPGLGLRLIYFSYDVKMKEKGDIPEGYSVSREKKERFSLILESASTNQTSMYLCASSFAGGNYNEQFFGPGTRLTVL.

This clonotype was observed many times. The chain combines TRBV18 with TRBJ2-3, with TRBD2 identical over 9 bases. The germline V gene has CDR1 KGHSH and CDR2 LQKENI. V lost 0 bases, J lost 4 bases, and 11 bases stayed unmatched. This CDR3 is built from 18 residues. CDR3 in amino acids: CASSPPPSGAPSADTQYF. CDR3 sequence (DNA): TGTGCCAGCTCACCACCGCCTAGCGGGGCGCCCTCGGCAGATACGCAGTATTTT.

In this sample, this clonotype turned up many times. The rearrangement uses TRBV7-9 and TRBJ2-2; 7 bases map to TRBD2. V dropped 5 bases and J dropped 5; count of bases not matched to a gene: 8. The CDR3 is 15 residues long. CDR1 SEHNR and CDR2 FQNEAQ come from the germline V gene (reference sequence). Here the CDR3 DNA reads TGTGCCAGCAGCGCCTCACTAGCGAGGACCGGGGAGCTGTTTTTT. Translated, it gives CASSASLARTGELFF.

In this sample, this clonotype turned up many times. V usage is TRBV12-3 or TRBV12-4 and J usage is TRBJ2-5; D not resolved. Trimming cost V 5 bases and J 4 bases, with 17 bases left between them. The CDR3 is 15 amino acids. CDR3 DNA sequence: TGTGCCAGCAGTGCCTCGGACGGCTGGGGAGAGACCCAGTACTTC. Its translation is CASSASDGWGETQYF.

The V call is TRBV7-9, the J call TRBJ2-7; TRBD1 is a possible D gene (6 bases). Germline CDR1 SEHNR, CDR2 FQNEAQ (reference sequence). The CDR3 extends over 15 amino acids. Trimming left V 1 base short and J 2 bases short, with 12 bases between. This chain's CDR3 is CASSLGAGAAYEQYF. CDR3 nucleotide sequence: TGTGCCAGCAGCTTAGGGGCAGGGGCAGCCTACGAGCAGTACTTC.